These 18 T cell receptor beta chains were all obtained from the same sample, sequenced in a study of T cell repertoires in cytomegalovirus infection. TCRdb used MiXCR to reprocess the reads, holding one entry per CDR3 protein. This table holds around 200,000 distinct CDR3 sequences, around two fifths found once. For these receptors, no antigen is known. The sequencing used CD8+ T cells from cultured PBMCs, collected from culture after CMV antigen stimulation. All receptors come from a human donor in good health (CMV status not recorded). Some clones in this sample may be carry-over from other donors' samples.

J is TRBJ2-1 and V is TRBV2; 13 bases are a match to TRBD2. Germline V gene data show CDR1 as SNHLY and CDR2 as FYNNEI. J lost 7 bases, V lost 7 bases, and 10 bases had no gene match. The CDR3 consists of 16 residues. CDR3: CASTEGRLAGGNEQFF. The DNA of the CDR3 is TGTGCCAGCACCGAAGGTAGACTAGCGGGAGGAAATGAGCAGTTCTTC.

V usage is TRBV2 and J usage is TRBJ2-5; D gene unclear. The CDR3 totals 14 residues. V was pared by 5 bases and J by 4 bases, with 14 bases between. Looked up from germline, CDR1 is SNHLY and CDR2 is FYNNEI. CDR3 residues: CASSQIGDLETQYF. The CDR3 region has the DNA TGTGCCAGCAGTCAGATCGGTGATTTAGAGACCCAGTACTTC.

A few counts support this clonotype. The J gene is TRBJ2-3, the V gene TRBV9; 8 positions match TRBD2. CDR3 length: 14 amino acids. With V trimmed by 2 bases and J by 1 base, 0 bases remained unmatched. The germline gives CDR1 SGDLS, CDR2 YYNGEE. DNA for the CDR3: TGTGCCAGCAGCGTTAGCGGGGGCACAGATACGCAGTATTTT. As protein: CASSVSGGTDTQYF.

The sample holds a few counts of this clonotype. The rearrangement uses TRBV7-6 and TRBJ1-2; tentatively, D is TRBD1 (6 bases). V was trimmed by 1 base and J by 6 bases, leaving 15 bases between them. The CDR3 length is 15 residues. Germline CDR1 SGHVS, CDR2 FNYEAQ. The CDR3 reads CASSLGPGANDGYTF. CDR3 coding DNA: TGTGCCAGCAGCTTAGGGCCGGGGGCGAACGATGGCTACACCTTC.

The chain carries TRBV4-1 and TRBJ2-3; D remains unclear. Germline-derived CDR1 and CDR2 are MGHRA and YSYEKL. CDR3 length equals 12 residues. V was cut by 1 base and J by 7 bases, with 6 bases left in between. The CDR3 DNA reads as TGCGCCAGCAGCCAAGTGGGGAATACGCAGTATTTT. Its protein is CASSQVGNTQYF.

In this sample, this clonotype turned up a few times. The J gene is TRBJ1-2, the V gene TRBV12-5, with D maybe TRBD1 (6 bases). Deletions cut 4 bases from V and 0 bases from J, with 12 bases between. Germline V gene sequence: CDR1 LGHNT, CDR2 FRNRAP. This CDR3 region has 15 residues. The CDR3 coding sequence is TGTGCTAGTGGTTCGCGAGGGGGTTCTAACTATGGCTACACCTTC. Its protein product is CASGSRGGSNYGYTF.

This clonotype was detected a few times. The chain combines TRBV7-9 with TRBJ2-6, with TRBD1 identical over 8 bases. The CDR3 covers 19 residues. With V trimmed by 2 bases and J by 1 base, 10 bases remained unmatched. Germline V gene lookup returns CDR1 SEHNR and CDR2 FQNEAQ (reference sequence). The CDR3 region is CASSLLEGQDESGANVLTF. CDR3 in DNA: TGTGCCAGCAGCTTATTGGAGGGACAGGATGAGTCTGGGGCCAACGTCCTGACTTTC. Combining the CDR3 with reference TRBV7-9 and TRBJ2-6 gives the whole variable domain DTGVSQNPRHKITKRGQNVTFRCDPISEHNRLYWYRQTLGQGPEFLTYFQNEAQLEKSRLLSDRFSAERPKGSFSTLEIQRTEQGDSAMYLCASSLLEGQDESGANVLTFGAGSRLTVL.

The DNA of the CDR3 is TGTGCCAGCAGCTTAGTCTACCTAGCGGGGGAGCAGTACTTC. Translating it yields CASSLVYLAGEQYF. V usage is TRBV7-2 and J usage is TRBJ2-7; 9 positions match TRBD2. Germline CDR1 and CDR2: SGHTA and FQGNSA. V shed 1 base and J 7 bases; nucleotides not matched to a gene: 5. This CDR3 contains 14 residues.

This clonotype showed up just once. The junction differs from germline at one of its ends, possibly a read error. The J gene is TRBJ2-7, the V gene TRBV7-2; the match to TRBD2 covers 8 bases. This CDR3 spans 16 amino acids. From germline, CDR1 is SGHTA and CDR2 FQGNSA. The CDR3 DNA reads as TGTGCAAGCAGCTTACCCCGAGCGGGAGAAATCTACGATCAGTACTTC. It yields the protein CASSLPRAGEIYDQYF.

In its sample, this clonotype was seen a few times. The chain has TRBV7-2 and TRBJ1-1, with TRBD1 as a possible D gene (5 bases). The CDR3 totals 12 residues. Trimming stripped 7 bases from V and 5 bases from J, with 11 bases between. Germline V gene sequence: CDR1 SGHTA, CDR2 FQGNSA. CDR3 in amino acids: CASTERGTEAFF. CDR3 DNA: TGTGCCAGCACCGAGAGGGGTACTGAAGCTTTCTTT.

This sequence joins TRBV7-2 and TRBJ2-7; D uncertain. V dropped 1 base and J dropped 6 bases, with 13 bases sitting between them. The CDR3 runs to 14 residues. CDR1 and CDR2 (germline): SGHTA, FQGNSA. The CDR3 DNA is TGTGCCAGCAGCTTAGTAGGTATTTGGGGCGAGCAGTACTTC. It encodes CASSLVGIWGEQYF.

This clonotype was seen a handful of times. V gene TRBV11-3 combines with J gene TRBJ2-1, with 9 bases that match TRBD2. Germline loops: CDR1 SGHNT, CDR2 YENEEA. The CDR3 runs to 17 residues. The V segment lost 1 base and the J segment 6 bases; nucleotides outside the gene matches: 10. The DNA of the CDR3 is TGTGCCAGCAGCTTAGGGGGGAGGGTAGCGGGAGTCAATGAGCAGTTCTTC. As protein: CASSLGGRVAGVNEQFF.

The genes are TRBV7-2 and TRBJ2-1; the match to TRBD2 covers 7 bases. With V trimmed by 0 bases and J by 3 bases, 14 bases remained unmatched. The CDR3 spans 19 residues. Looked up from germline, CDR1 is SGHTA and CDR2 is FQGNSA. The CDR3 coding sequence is TGTGCCAGCAGCTTAGCGGTGGGATTTGGGGAGGGCGGCTACAATGAGCAGTTCTTC. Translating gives CASSLAVGFGEGGYNEQFF.

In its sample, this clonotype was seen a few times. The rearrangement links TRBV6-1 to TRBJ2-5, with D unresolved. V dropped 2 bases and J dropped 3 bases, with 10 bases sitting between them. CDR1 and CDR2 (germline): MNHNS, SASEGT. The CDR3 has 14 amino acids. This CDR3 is CASSEMKAKETQYF. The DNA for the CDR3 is TGTGCCAGCAGTGAAATGAAGGCAAAAGAGACCCAGTACTTC.

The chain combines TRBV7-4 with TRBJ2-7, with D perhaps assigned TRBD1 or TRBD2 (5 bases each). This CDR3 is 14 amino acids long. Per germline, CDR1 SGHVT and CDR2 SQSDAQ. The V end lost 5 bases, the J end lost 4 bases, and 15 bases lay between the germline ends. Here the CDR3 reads CASSPRGPTYEQYF. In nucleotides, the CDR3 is TGTGCCAGCAGCCCACGGGGACCTACGTACGAGCAGTACTTC.

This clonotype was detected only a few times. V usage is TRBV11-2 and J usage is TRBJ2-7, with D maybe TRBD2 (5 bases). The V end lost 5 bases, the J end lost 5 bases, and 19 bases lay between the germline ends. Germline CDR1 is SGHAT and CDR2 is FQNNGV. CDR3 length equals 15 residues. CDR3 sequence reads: CASSPFAHMRDEQYF. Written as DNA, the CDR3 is TGTGCCAGCAGCCCGTTTGCACACATGAGGGACGAGCAGTACTTC.

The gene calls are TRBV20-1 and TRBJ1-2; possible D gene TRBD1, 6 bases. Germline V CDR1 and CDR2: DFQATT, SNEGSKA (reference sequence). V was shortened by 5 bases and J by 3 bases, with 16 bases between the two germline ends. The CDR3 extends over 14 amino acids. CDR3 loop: CSARNRDEDYGYTF. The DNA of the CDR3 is TGCAGTGCTCGAAACAGGGACGAAGACTATGGCTACACCTTC.

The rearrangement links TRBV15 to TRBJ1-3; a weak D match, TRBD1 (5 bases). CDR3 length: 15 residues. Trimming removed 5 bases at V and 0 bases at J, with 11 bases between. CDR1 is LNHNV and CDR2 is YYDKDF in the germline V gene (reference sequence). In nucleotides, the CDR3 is TGTGCCACCAGCCTAGACAGAGGCTCTGGAAACACCATATATTTT. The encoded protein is CATSLDRGSGNTIYF. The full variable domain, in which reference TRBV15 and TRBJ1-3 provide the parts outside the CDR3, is DAMVIQNPRYQVTQFGKPVTLSCSQTLNHNVMYWYQQKSSQAPKLLFHYYDKDFNNEADTPDNFQSRRPNTSFCFLDIRSPGLGDTAMYLCATSLDRGSGNTIYFGEGSWLTVV.